Listed below are T cell receptor beta chains from one sample, sequenced in a study of PD-1 blockade in classical Hodgkin lymphoma. Profiled with immunoSEQ multiplex PCR; TCRdb holds only in-frame clones, not every one. The table lists 30,000 to 35,000 clones, about 86% of them singletons. The sample consisted of CD4+ T cells from blood, taken before the fourth cycle of nivolumab. Every receptor here comes from a human donor with classical Hodgkin lymphoma. Each CDR3 is given with its conserved first and last residue. The D gene is left open where the match is weak. The size of a clone is reported for some rows only, either as once, few or many, or as a class for expanded clones.

v_gene	j_gene	abundance	d_gene	CDR3aa	CDR3nt
TRBV11-2	TRBJ1-5	NA	NA	CASSFLGQPQHF	TGTGCCAGCAGCTTTCTTGGTCAGCCCCAGCATTTT
TRBV5-1	TRBJ1-1	NA	NA	CASSSPPRGTNTEAFF	TGCGCCAGCAGCTCTCCCCCCCGGGGTACGAACACTGAAGCTTTCTTT
TRBV10-2	TRBJ2-2	NA	TRBD1	CASSGQGDFLHGGELFF	TGCGCCAGCAGCGGACAGGGGGATTTCCTACATGGCGGGGAGCTGTTTTTT
TRBV7-2	TRBJ2-5	NA	TRBD2	CASSLLGLDQETQYF	TGTGCCAGCAGCTTACTCGGACTAGACCAAGAGACCCAGTACTTC
TRBV28	TRBJ1-5	few	NA	CASSLSQPQHF	TGTGCCAGCAGTTTAAGTCAGCCCCAGCATTTT
TRBV28	TRBJ1-2	NA	NA	CASSNSPEAPYGYTF	TGTGCCAGCAGTAACTCCCCCGAAGCTCCCTATGGCTACACCTTC
TRBV5-1	TRBJ2-4	NA	NA	CASSLIGAGNIQYF	TGCGCCAGCAGCTTGATAGGGGCTGGAAACATTCAGTACTTC
TRBV7-2	TRBJ2-7	NA	NA	CASSLGQTLTYEQYF	TGTGCCAGCAGCTTAGGACAGACTTTAACCTACGAGCAGTACTTC
TRBV18	TRBJ2-1	NA	TRBD1	CASSPRQGNNEQFF	TGTGCCAGCTCACCACGACAGGGAAACAATGAGCAGTTCTTC
TRBV15	TRBJ1-2	NA	NA	CATSRARDSLKDGYTF	TGTGCCACCAGCAGAGCTAGGGACTCGCTAAAGGATGGCTACACCTTC
TRBV27	TRBJ1-5	NA	TRBD1	CASSPWTPLTGANQPQHF	TGTGCCAGCAGCCCTTGGACCCCTCTGACAGGGGCAAATCAGCCCCAGCATTTT
TRBV2	TRBJ2-7	NA	NA	CASGRGPNYEQYF	TGTGCCAGCGGTCGGGGCCCGAACTACGAGCAGTACTTC
TRBV11-2	TRBJ2-7	NA	NA	CASSEILGGTYEQYF	TGTGCCAGCAGCGAAATCCTGGGGGGCACATACGAGCAGTACTTC
TRBV30	TRBJ1-2	NA	NA	CAWSVEGGSYGYTF	TGTGCCTGGAGTGTAGAGGGGGGGAGCTATGGCTACACCTTC
TRBV7-9	TRBJ2-3	NA	NA	CASSLGQPTDTQYF	TGTGCCAGCAGCTTAGGACAGCCTACAGATACGCAGTATTTT
TRBV7-6	TRBJ2-2	NA	NA	CASSLFRQGNTGELFF	TGTGCCAGCAGCTTATTTCGCCAGGGGAACACCGGGGAGCTGTTTTTT
TRBV30	TRBJ2-3	NA	NA	CAWSVGSPDTQYF	TGTGCCTGGAGTGTTGGGTCCCCAGATACGCAGTATTTT
TRBV29-1	TRBJ2-2	few	TRBD2	CSVRTSVGTGELFF	TGCAGCGTTCGGACTAGCGTGGGAACCGGGGAGCTGTTTTTT
TRBV19	TRBJ1-4	NA	NA	CASSHSGGSEKLFF	TGTGCCAGTAGCCACAGCGGGGGAAGTGAAAAACTGTTTTTT
TRBV23-1	TRBJ2-3	NA	NA	CASSQSRGTDTQYF	TGCGCCAGCAGTCAATCAAGGGGCACAGATACGCAGTATTTT
TRBV19	TRBJ1-5	NA	NA	CASKGAGASNQPQHF	TGTGCCAGTAAAGGCGCAGGCGCTTCGAATCAGCCCCAGCATTTT
TRBV6-5	TRBJ1-1	NA	TRBD1	CASRGQGAGDTEAFF	TGTGCCAGCAGGGGACAGGGGGCTGGTGACACTGAAGCTTTCTTT
TRBV30	TRBJ1-3	NA	NA	CAWSQQGNTIYF	TGTGCCTGGTCCCAACAAGGAAACACCATATATTTT
TRBV7-9	TRBJ1-3	NA	TRBD1	CASSLTGGVGNTIYF	TGTGCCAGCAGCCTCACAGGGGGCGTAGGAAACACCATATATTTT
TRBV5-1	TRBJ1-2	NA	TRBD1	CASSLGTGVNYGYTF	TGCGCCAGCAGCTTGGGGACAGGGGTGAACTATGGCTACACCTTC
TRBV6-6	TRBJ2-7	NA	NA	CASSYGTADPYEQYF	TGTGCCAGCAGTTACGGGACGGCCGATCCCTACGAGCAGTACTTC
TRBV11-2	TRBJ1-2	NA	NA	CASRPGPGNYGYTF	TGTGCCAGCAGACCAGGACCGGGTAACTATGGCTACACCTTC
TRBV27	TRBJ1-1	NA	TRBD1	CASSAGGVYTEAFF	TGTGCCAGCAGTGCAGGGGGCGTTTACACTGAAGCTTTCTTT
TRBV19	TRBJ2-7	few	TRBD1	CASQGVYEQYF	TGTGCCAGCCAGGGGGTGTACGAGCAGTACTTC
TRBV4-1	TRBJ1-6	NA	NA	CASSQDWTTTLHF	TGCGCCAGCAGCCAAGATTGGACAACCACCCTCCACTTT
TRBV7-8	TRBJ1-3	NA	NA	CASSLEARGGNTIYF	TGTGCCAGCAGCTTAGAGGCCAGGGGAGGAAACACCATATATTTT
TRBV2	TRBJ2-5	NA	TRBD2	CASTWTSGGQETQYF	TGTGCCAGCACCTGGACTAGCGGGGGCCAAGAGACCCAGTACTTC
TRBV19	TRBJ1-5	NA	TRBD1	CASSIDLWTGQPDRNQPQHF	TGTGCCAGTAGTATAGATCTATGGACGGGACAGCCCGACCGAAATCAGCCCCAGCATTTT
TRBV6-1	TRBJ1-2	NA	NA	CASRGQKGGGYTF	TGTGCCAGCAGAGGACAGAAAGGAGGCGGCTACACCTTC
TRBV11-3	TRBJ2-1	NA	NA	CASSLEGVGDEQFF	TGTGCCAGCAGCTTAGAAGGTGTGGGGGATGAGCAGTTCTTC
TRBV5-1	TRBJ2-2	NA	TRBD1	CASSVGQGYTGELFF	TGCGCCAGCAGCGTCGGACAGGGGTACACCGGGGAGCTGTTTTTT
TRBV28	TRBJ2-3	NA	TRBD1	CASSWTGQLTDTQYF	TGTGCCAGCAGTTGGACAGGGCAACTCACAGATACGCAGTATTTT
TRBV4-3	TRBJ2-7	NA	NA	CASSQDPTGEIYEQYF	TGCGCCAGCAGCCAAGACCCGACGGGAGAGATCTACGAGCAGTACTTC
TRBV7-8	TRBJ2-3	once	TRBD2	CASSWRGDNTDTQYF	TGTGCCAGCAGCTGGCGGGGGGATAACACAGATACGCAGTATTTT
TRBV11-2	TRBJ2-4	NA	NA	CASSLERKNIQYF	TGTGCCAGCAGCTTAGAGCGGAAAAACATTCAGTACTTC
TRBV7-2	TRBJ1-1	NA	TRBD1	CASSLVNRGAFF	TGTGCCAGCAGCTTAGTCAACAGGGGAGCTTTCTTT
TRBV7-9	TRBJ2-4	NA	NA	CASAYGTGTNIQYF	TGTGCCAGCGCATACGGGACCGGAACGAACATTCAGTACTTC
TRBV30	TRBJ1-6	few	TRBD1	CAGDRGLSSYNSPLHF	TGTGCCGGCGACAGGGGTCTAAGCTCCTATAATTCACCCCTCCACTTT
TRBV7-2	TRBJ1-5	NA	NA	CASSLTTGYQPQHF	TGTGCCAGCAGTTTAACCACGGGGTATCAGCCCCAGCATTTT
TRBV11-2	TRBJ1-5	NA	NA	CASSTGNQPQHF	TGTGCCAGCAGCACTGGTAATCAGCCCCAGCATTTT
TRBV7-2	TRBJ2-1	NA	TRBD2	CASSLEAGASRNEQFF	TGTGCCAGCAGCTTAGAAGCGGGGGCCTCTCGCAATGAGCAGTTCTTC